This is a list of T cell receptor beta chains from one sample in a study of cytomegalovirus exposure and HLA in healthy donors. Sequenced by immunoSEQ multiplex PCR; TCRdb stores in-frame clones only, minus some. This sample has 150,000 to 200,000 clones, with roughly 89% found just once. The sample comprised PBMCs. All receptors derive from a woman aged 18-30 years in good health and CMV-seropositive. CDR3s leave out the opening cysteine and the closing phenylalanine or tryptophan.

>TRBJ2-1|TRBV28
ASSLTSGSGYNEQF
>TRBJ2-7|TRBV19
ASSLGPPGQGPYEQY
>TRBJ2-7|TRBV2
ASSEGGLAVEQY
>TRBJ1-3|TRBV5-1
ASSIGDRTIGNTIY
>TRBJ2-5|TRBV11-2
ASSSNLLAGGSRKTQY
>TRBJ1-3|TRBV18
ASSPTQPGGVGNTIY
>TRBJ2-3|TRBV7-8
ASSLGDQLAGGRRDTQY
>TRBJ1-6|TRBV6-1
ASSEREGRGLPNSPLH
>TRBJ1-6|TRBV6-1
ASSDRTGLGSPLH
>TRBJ2-7|TRBV28
AGGTGVYEQY
>TRBJ1-1|TRBV28
ASSPPTKNTEAF
>TRBJ2-7|TRBV27
ASSLYRGGEQY
>TRBJ2-1|TRBV5-4
ASSWTPRGEQF
>TRBJ2-1|TRBV2
ASSSGPGVANEQF
>TRBJ2-4|TRBV19
ASSALGTEAKNIQY